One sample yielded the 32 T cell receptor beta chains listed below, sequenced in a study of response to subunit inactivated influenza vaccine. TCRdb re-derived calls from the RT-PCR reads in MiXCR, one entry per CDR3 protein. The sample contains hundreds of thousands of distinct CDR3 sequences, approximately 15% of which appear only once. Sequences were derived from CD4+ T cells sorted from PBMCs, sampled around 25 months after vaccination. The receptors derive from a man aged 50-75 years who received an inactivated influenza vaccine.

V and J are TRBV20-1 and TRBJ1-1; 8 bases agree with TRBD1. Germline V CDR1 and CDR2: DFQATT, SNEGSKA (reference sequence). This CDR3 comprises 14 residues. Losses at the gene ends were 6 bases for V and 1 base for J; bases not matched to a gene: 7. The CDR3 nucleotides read TGCAGTGCAAGAAGGACAGGGACGAACACTGAAGCTTTCTTT. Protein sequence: CSARRTGTNTEAFF.

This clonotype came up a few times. The CDR3 bases are TGTGCCAGCAGCTTCGCTTTTACGAGGGTTAGGCGCGGCGTGGAGCTGTTTTTT. This translates into CASSFAFTRVRRGVELFF. This sequence joins TRBV7-2 and TRBJ2-2; a possible D gene is TRBD2 (5 bases). Between the trimmed V and J ends, which lost 3 bases and 10 bases, there was a span of 27 bases. From germline, CDR1 is SGHTA and CDR2 FQGNSA. The CDR3 length is 18 residues.

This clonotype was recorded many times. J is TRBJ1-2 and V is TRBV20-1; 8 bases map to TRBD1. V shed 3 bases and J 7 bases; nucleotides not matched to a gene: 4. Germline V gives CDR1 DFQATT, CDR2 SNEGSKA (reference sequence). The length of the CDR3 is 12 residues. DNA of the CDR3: TGCAGTGCTAGTCAGGGGGCAAGTGGCTACACCTTC. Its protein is CSASQGASGYTF.

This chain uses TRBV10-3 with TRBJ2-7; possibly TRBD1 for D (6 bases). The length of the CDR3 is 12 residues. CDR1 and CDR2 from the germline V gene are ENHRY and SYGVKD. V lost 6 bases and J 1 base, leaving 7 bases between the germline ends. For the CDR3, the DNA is TGTGCCATCAGGGACAGATCCTACGAGCAGTACTTC. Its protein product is CAIRDRSYEQYF.

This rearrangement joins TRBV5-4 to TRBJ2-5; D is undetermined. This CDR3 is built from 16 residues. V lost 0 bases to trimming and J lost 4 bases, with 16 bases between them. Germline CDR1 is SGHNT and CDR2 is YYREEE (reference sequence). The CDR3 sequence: CASSLVGSGFGETQYF. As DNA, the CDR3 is TGTGCCAGCAGCTTGGTCGGTTCCGGATTTGGAGAGACCCAGTACTTC. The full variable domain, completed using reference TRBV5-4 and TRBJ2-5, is ETGVTQSPTHLIKTRGQQVTLRCSSQSGHNTVSWYQQALGQGPQFIFQYYREEENGRGNFPPRFSGLQFPNYSSELNVNALELDDSALYLCASSLVGSGFGETQYFGPGTRLLVL.

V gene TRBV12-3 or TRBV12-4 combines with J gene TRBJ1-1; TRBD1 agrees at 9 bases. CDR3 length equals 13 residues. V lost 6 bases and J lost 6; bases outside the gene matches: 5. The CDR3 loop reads CASSLQGASEAFF. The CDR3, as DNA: TGTGCCAGCAGCCTACAGGGGGCGTCTGAAGCTTTCTTT.

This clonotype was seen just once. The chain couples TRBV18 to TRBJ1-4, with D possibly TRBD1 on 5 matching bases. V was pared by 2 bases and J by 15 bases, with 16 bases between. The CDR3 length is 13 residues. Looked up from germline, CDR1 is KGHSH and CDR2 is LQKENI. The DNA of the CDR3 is TGTGCCAGCTCACCAGGAAGGCAGGGCGAGGTGTTTTTT. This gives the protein CASSPGRQGEVFF.

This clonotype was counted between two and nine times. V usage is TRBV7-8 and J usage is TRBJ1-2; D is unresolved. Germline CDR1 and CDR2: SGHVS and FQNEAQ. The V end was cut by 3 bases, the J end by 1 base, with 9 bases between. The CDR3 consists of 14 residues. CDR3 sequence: CASSFQPHNYGYTF. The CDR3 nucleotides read TGTGCCAGCAGCTTCCAACCCCATAACTATGGCTACACCTTC.

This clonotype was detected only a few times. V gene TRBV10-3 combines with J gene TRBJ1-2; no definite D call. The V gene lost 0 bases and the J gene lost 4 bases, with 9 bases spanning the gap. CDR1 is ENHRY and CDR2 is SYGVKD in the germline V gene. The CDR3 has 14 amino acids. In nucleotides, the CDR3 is TGTGCCATCAGTGAGTCTACAGAAGTCTATGGCTACACCTTC. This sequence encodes CAISESTEVYGYTF.

CDR3 in amino acids: CASSLWGSRDSPLHF. The CDR3 coding sequence is TGTGCCAGCAGTTTATGGGGCAGTAGGGATTCACCCCTCCACTTT. The gene calls are TRBV28 and TRBJ1-6; D is uncertain. The CDR3 is made up of 15 amino acids. V lost 0 bases, J lost 8 bases, and 11 bases lay in between. Germline CDR1 and CDR2: MDHEN and SYDVKM.

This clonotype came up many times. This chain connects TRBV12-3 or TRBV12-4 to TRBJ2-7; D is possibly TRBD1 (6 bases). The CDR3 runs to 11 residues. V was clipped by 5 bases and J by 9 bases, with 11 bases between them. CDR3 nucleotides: TGTGCCAGCAGTCTCAGGGGTTCGCAGTACTTC. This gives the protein CASSLRGSQYF.

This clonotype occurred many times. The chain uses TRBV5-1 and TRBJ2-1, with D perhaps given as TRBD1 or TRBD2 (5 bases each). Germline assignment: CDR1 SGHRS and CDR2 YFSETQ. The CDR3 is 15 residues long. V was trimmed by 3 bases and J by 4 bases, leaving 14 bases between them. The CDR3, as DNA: TGCGCCAGCAGCTCGGGGCCCTCCGGGTACAATGAGCAGTTCTTC. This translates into CASSSGPSGYNEQFF.

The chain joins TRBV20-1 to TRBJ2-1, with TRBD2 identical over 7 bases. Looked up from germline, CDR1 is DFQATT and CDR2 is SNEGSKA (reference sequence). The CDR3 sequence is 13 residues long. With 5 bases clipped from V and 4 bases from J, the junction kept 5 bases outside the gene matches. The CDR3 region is CSARGLYYNEQFF. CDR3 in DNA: TGCAGTGCTCGGGGACTATATTACAATGAGCAGTTCTTC.

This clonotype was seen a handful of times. CDR3 loop: CSVDLAGSRTDTQYF. CDR3 nucleotides: TGCAGCGTTGACCTAGCGGGGTCCCGCACAGATACGCAGTATTTT. The rearrangement joins TRBV29-1 to TRBJ2-3, with 9 bases aligning to TRBD2. The germline V gene encodes CDR1 SQVTM and CDR2 ANQGSEA. The junction had 5 bases not matched to a gene; V was cut back by 3 bases and J by 1 base. This CDR3 spans 15 amino acids.

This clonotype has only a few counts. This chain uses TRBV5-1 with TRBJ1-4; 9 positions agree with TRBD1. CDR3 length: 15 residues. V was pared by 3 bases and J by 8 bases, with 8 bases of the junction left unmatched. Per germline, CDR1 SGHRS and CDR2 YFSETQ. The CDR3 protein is CASSSYRGQGEKLFF. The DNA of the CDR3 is TGCGCCAGCAGCTCGTACAGGGGGCAAGGGGAAAAACTGTTTTTT.

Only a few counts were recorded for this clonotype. CDR3 nucleotides: TGTGCCATCAGTGGGGGGACAGGGAAAGTTAGCGAGCAGTACTTC. This gives the protein CAISGGTGKVSEQYF. V is TRBV10-3 and J is TRBJ2-7, with 9 bases matching TRBD1. The CDR3 totals 15 residues. The trim removed 4 bases at V and 6 bases at J, leaving 10 bases unmatched. Germline V gene lookup returns CDR1 ENHRY and CDR2 SYGVKD.

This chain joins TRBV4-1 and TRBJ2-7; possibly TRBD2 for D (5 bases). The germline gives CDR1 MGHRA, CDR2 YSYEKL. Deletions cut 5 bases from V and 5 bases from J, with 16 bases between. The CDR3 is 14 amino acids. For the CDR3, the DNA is TGCGCCAGCAGCTCGCATGGGGTCGGGGACGAGCAGTACTTC. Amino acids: CASSSHGVGDEQYF.

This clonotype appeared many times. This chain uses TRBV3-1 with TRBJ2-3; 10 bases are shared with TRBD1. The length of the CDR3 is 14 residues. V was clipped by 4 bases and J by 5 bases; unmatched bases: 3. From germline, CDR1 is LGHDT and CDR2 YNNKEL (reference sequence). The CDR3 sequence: CASSPTGGGDTQYF. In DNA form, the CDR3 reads TGTGCCAGCAGCCCGACAGGGGGCGGAGATACGCAGTATTTT.

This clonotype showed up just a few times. The CDR3 sequence is CASRKQWGETQYF. The CDR3 bases are TGTGCCAGCAGGAAACAGTGGGGGGAGACCCAGTACTTC. The rearrangement links TRBV12-3 or TRBV12-4 to TRBJ2-5, with D perhaps given as TRBD1 or TRBD2 (5 bases each). The CDR3 spans 13 residues. Trimming removed 6 bases at V and 5 bases at J, with 13 bases between.

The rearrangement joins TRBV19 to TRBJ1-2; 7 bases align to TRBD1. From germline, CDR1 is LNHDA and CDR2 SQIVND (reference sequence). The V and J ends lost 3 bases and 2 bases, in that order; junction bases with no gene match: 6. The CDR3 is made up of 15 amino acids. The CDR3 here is CASSIWGQSNYGYTF. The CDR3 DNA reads TGTGCCAGTAGTATTTGGGGACAGAGCAACTATGGCTACACCTTC.

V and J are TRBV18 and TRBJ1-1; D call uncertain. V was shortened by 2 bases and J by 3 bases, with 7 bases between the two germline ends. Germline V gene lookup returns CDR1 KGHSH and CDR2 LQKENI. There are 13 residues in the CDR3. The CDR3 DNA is TGTGCCAGCTCACCAGAGTCCCACACTGAAGCTTTCTTT. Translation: CASSPESHTEAFF.

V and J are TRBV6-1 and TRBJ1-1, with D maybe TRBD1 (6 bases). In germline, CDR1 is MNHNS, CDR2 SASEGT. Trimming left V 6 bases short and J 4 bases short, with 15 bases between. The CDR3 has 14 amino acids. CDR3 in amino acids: CASRIQGSFTEAFF. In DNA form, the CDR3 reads TGTGCCAGCAGAATACAGGGTTCTTTCACTGAAGCTTTCTTT.

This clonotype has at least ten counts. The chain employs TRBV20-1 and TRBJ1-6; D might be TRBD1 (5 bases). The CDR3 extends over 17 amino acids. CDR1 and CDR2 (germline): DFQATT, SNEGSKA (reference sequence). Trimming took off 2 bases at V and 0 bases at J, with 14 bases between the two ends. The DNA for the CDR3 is TGCAGTGCTAGAAGCCTCCGACAGAGCTCCTATAATTCACCCCTCCACTTT. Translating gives CSARSLRQSSYNSPLHF.

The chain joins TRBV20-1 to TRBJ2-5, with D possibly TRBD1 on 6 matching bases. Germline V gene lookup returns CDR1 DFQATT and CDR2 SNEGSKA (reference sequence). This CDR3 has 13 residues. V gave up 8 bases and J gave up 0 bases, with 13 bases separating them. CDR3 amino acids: CSTHRANQETQYF. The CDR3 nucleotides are TGCAGTACGCACAGGGCCAACCAAGAGACCCAGTACTTC.

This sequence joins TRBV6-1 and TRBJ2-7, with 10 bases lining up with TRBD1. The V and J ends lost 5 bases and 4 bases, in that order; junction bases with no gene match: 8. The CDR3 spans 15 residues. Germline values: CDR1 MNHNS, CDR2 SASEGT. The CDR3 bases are TGTGCCAGCAGTATGGACCGGGACAGGGGTTACGAGCAGTACTTC. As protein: CASSMDRDRGYEQYF.

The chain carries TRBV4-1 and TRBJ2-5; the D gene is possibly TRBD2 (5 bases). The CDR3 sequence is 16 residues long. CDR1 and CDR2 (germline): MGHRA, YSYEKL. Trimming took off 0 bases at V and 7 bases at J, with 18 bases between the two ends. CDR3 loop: CASSQDSGIASGTQYF. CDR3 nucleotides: TGCGCCAGCAGCCAAGATTCGGGGATAGCGAGTGGGACCCAGTACTTC.

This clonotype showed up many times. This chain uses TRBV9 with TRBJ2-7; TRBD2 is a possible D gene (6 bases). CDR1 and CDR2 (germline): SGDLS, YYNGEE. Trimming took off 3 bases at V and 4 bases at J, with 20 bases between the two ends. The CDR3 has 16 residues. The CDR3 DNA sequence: TGTGCCAGCAGCGCACAACGTGTCGCAGGGAGGTACGAGCAGTACTTC. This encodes CASSAQRVAGRYEQYF.

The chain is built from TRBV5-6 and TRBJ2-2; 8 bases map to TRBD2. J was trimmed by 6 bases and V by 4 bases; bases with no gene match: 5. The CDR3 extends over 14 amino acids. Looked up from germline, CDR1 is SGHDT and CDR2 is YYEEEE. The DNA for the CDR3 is TGTGCCAGCAGCACGGGACTAGGGGCCGGGGAGCTGTTTTTT. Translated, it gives CASSTGLGAGELFF.

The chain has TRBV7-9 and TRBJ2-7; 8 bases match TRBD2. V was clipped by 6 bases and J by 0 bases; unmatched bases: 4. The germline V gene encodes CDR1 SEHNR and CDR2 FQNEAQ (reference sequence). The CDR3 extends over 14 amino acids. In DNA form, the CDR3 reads TGTGCCAGCAGAGAGCGGGGGAGCTCCTACGAGCAGTACTTC. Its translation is CASRERGSSYEQYF.

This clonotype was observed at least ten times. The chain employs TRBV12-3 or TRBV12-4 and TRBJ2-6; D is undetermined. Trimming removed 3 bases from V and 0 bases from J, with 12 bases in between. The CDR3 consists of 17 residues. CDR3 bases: TGTGCCAGCAGTTTCTTAGGCTTCGGCTCTGGGGCCAACGTCCTGACTTTC. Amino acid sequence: CASSFLGFGSGANVLTF.

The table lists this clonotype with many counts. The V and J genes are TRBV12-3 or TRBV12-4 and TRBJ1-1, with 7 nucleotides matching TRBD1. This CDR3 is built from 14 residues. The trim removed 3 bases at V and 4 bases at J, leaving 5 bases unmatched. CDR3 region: CASSLEGASTEAFF. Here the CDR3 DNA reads TGTGCCAGCAGTTTGGAGGGGGCGTCCACTGAAGCTTTCTTT.

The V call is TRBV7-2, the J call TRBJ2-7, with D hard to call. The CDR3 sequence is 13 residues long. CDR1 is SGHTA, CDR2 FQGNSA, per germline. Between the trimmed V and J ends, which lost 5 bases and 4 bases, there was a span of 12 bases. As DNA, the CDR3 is TGTGCCAGCAGCGTCAGGACCTTATACGAGCAGTACTTC. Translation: CASSVRTLYEQYF.